A selection of T cell receptor beta chains follows, all from one sample in a study of cytomegalovirus exposure and HLA in healthy donors. Assay used: immunoSEQ multiplex PCR; TCRdb lists only in-frame clones, some missing. The table shows about 180,000 clones, with over 70% occurring only once. Sequenced input: PBMCs. The receptors were sampled from a woman aged 60-70 years in good health and CMV-seropositive. CDR3s include the opening cysteine and the closing phenylalanine or tryptophan. Fields, in order: D gene, J gene, clone size, V gene, CDR3 protein, CDR3 DNA. A D gene is named only where the DNA matches it firmly. Part of the rows lack a size; the others show once, few, many or a class for expanded clones.

>-|TRBJ2-6|-|TRBV18
CASSPTSGTGANGLTF
TGTGCCAGCTCACCTACCTCAGGGACTGGGGCCAACGGCCTGACTTTC
>TRBD2|TRBJ2-1|few|TRBV5-1
CASSRGGRDNEQFF
TGCGCCAGCAGTCGGGGAGGGAGAGACAATGAGCAGTTCTTC
>-|TRBJ1-2|-|TRBV15
CATSRDWRGGGYTF
TGTGCCACCAGCAGAGATTGGCGGGGAGGGGGCTACACCTTC
>-|TRBJ2-7|-|TRBV7-9
CASSQPARGGRFTYEQYF
TGTGCCAGCAGCCAACCAGCCAGGGGCGGGAGATTCACCTACGAGCAGTACTTC
>TRBD1|TRBJ2-2|-|TRBV5-4
CASSPRTGTNTGELFF
TGTGCCAGCAGCCCCCGGACAGGGACGAACACCGGGGAGCTGTTTTTT
>-|TRBJ2-5|-|TRBV13
CASSLTAKYQETQYF
TGTGCCAGCAGCTTAACAGCCAAGTACCAAGAGACCCAGTACTTC
>-|TRBJ2-1|once|TRBV18
CASSPRGINEQFF
TGTGCCAGCTCACCGAGGGGGATCAATGAGCAGTTCTTC
>TRBD1|TRBJ1-4|-|TRBV5-8
CASSLSTGQYVEKLFF
TGTGCCAGCAGCTTGTCCACGGGACAGTATGTTGAAAAACTGTTTTTT
>TRBD1|TRBJ2-7|-|TRBV11-2
CASSPRTGGSSEQYF
TGTGCCAGCAGCCCCCGAACAGGGGGGAGCTCCGAGCAGTACTTC
>-|TRBJ2-6|-|TRBV5-4
CASSTRTVHSGANVLTF
TGTGCCAGCAGCACCCGGACAGTCCACTCTGGGGCCAACGTCCTGACTTTC
>TRBD1|TRBJ2-7|-|TRBV5-8
CASSRHRDSSYEQYF
TGTGCCAGCAGCCGACACCGGGACAGCTCCTACGAGCAGTACTTC
>TRBD2|TRBJ2-4|-|TRBV5-6
CASSFTLGLAGALQNIQYF
TGTGCCAGCAGCTTCACCCTAGGACTAGCGGGAGCCCTCCAAAACATTCAGTACTTC
>-|TRBJ2-4|-|TRBV2
CASSEGGGIQYF
TGTGCCAGCAGTGAAGGCGGCGGCATTCAGTACTTC
>-|TRBJ1-1|-|TRBV7-9
CASSLENRGTEAFF
TGTGCCAGCAGCTTAGAGAACCGGGGGACTGAAGCTTTCTTT
>TRBD1|TRBJ1-4|-|TRBV18
CASSPPGQGSEKLFF
TGTGCCAGCTCACCCCCGGGACAGGGGAGTGAAAAACTGTTTTTT
>-|TRBJ2-5|-|TRBV28
CASRDPGATETQYF
TGTGCCAGCAGGGACCCAGGGGCGACAGAGACCCAGTACTTC
>-|TRBJ1-5|-|TRBV6-1
CASSSRDIRGTQHF
TGTGCCAGCAGTTCCCGGGACATCCGAGGGACCCAGCATTTT
>-|TRBJ2-1|-|TRBV5-1
CASSLEPSSYNEQFF
TGCGCCAGCAGCTTGGAACCGAGCTCCTACAATGAGCAGTTCTTC
>-|TRBJ2-2|-|TRBV19
CASRNRESTGELFF
TGTGCCAGTCGAAACCGAGAGTCCACCGGGGAGCTGTTTTTT
>TRBD1|TRBJ1-4|-|TRBV18
CASSPGQGSTNEKLFF
TGTGCCAGCTCGCCGGGACAGGGGTCAACTAATGAAAAACTGTTTTTT
>TRBD1|TRBJ2-7|once|TRBV15
CATSRAAGTAYEQYF
TGTGCCACCAGCAGGGCTGCCGGGACAGCCTACGAGCAGTACTTC
>-|TRBJ1-6|few|TRBV6-1
CASMAVYNSPLHF
TGTGCCAGCATGGCGGTGTATAATTCACCCCTCCACTTT
>TRBD1|TRBJ1-2|-|TRBV29-1
CSVPGQGVNLLGYTF
TGCAGCGTACCGGGACAGGGGGTAAATCTCCTAGGCTACACCTTC
>TRBD2|TRBJ2-7|-|TRBV2
CASKRWVGRTSGSYEQYF
TGTGCCAGCAAGAGGTGGGTAGGAAGGACTAGCGGGTCCTACGAGCAGTACTTC
>-|TRBJ2-7|-|TRBV5-1
CASSFGTTGNYEQYF
TGCGCCAGCAGCTTCGGAACTACCGGAAACTACGAGCAGTACTTC
>-|TRBJ2-1|-|TRBV14
CASSQDRYNEQFF
TGTGCCAGCAGCCAGGACAGATACAATGAGCAGTTCTTC
>TRBD1|TRBJ2-7|-|TRBV28
CASSPLRWTGGKVEQYF
TGTGCCAGCAGTCCTCTGCGGTGGACAGGGGGAAAGGTCGAGCAGTACTTC
>TRBD2|TRBJ2-3|-|TRBV29-1
CSAGTSPSTDTQYF
TGCAGCGCCGGGACTAGCCCCAGCACAGATACGCAGTATTTT
>TRBD1|TRBJ2-7|few|TRBV30
CAWSVGQGGGEYF
TGTGCCTGGAGTGTAGGACAGGGGGGTGGTGAGTACTTC
>TRBD1|TRBJ1-5|few|TRBV2
CASSGGQGNQPQHF
TGTGCCAGCAGTGGCGGACAGGGGAATCAGCCCCAGCATTTT
>-|TRBJ2-7|-|TRBV7-9
CSSSLGDPGVAEQYF
TGTTCCAGCAGCTTGGGGGACCCGGGGGTTGCCGAGCAGTACTTC
>TRBD2|TRBJ2-3|-|TRBV19
CASRKTTSGSRDTQYF
TGTGCCAGTAGAAAGACGACTAGCGGGAGTAGGGATACGCAGTATTTT
>TRBD1|TRBJ1-1|-|TRBV29-1
CSVGQGGSLNTEAFF
TGCAGCGTTGGTCAGGGGGGCAGTTTGAACACTGAAGCTTTCTTT
>TRBD1|TRBJ2-5|few|TRBV5-6
CASSLTGQEPGETQYF
TGTGCCAGCAGCTTGACTGGACAGGAGCCAGGGGAGACCCAGTACTTC
>-|TRBJ2-1|-|TRBV27
CASSLSLGAPYNEQFF
TGTGCCAGCAGTTTATCGTTGGGGGCCCCTTACAATGAGCAGTTCTTC
>-|TRBJ2-5|-|TRBV2
CATGRGRQETQYF
TGTGCCACCGGCAGGGGACGGCAAGAGACCCAGTACTTC
>-|TRBJ1-1|-|TRBV21-1
CASSKVSGREGTEAFF
TGTGCCAGCAGCAAAGTTTCGGGCAGGGAGGGAACTGAAGCTTTCTTT
>TRBD2|TRBJ2-1|-|TRBV7-7
CASSLGLREDAGEQFF
TGTGCTAGCAGCTTAGGTCTGCGGGAGGACGCCGGAGAGCAGTTCTTC
>-|TRBJ1-4|few|TRBV13
CASSLGEQVAEKLFF
TGTGCCAGCAGCTTAGGGGAACAGGTGGCTGAAAAACTGTTTTTT
>TRBD2|TRBJ2-1|-|TRBV11-2
CASSSRTSGGHNEQFF
TGTGCCAGCAGTTCTCGGACTAGCGGGGGCCACAATGAGCAGTTCTTC
>TRBD2|TRBJ2-3|once|TRBV28
CASSLSGRAHTDTQYF
TGTGCCAGCAGTCTTAGCGGGAGGGCACACACAGATACGCAGTATTTT